One and the same sample provided the 19 T cell receptor beta chains below, sequenced in a study of CD8+CD57+ T cells in acquired aplastic anemia. Profiling of TCR beta VDJ combinations and CDR3 sequences used genomic DNA as template. TCRdb reprocessed the reads via MiXCR and lists one record per CDR3 protein. Of under 200,000 distinct CDR3 sequences detected, 48% appear once; the ten largest clones hold 1.8%. CD8+CD57+ cell expansion, shown by flow cytometry, had occurred in the patients selected for sequencing. Sample: sorted CD4+, CD8+, or CD8+CD57+ T cells (not recorded which) from PBMCs. These receptors came from a human donor with aplastic anemia.

This clonotype was observed a handful of times. The CDR3 region has the DNA TGTGCCAGCAGTCTAGCGGGTACGCAGTATTTT. The encoded protein is CASSLAGTQYF. This chain connects TRBV28 to TRBJ2-3, with TRBD2 identical over 8 bases. Germline trimming cut 5 bases from V and 8 bases from J; bases unmatched to any gene: 0. Germline V gives CDR1 MDHEN, CDR2 SYDVKM. The CDR3 runs to 11 residues.

This clonotype has ten or more counts. The chain is built from TRBV5-4 and TRBJ2-6; D gene ambiguous. Trimming cost V 0 bases and J 0 bases, with 7 bases left between them. The V gene's germline CDR1 is SGHNT and CDR2 YYREEE (reference sequence). The CDR3 length is 16 residues. CDR3 coding DNA: TGTGCCAGCAGCTTGGGCATTAGCTCTGGGGCCAACGTCCTGACTTTC. It translates to CASSLGISSGANVLTF.

The rearrangement uses TRBV2 and TRBJ1-2; 10 bases align to TRBD1. J gave up 4 bases and V 9 bases, and 11 bases lay outside the gene matches. This CDR3 is built from 15 residues. In germline, CDR1 is SNHLY, CDR2 FYNNEI. The DNA of the CDR3 is TGTGCCAGACAGGGAACCGGGGACAGGGGCTATGGCTACACCTTC. Its translation is CARQGTGDRGYGYTF.

This clonotype was counted many times. The chain links TRBV3-1 to TRBJ1-4; D gene uncertain. V shed 2 bases and J shed 10 bases, with 5 bases lying between them. CDR1 and CDR2 from the germline V gene are LGHDT and YNNKEL (reference sequence). The length of the CDR3 is 11 residues. The CDR3 coding sequence is TGTGCCAGCAGCCAACGCGCAAAACTGTTTTTT. Translation gives CASSQRAKLFF.

This rearrangement joins TRBV5-5 to TRBJ2-5, with TRBD2 matching 9 bases. Per germline, CDR1 SGHKS and CDR2 YYEKEE (reference sequence). The CDR3 is 16 residues long. The V segment lost 2 bases and the J segment 1 base; nucleotides outside the gene matches: 6. In DNA form, the CDR3 reads TGTGCCAGCAGCTTAACGGTAGCGGGGGTCCAAGAGACCCAGTACTTC. This codes for CASSLTVAGVQETQYF.

The chain combines TRBV6-5 with TRBJ2-7; D ambiguous. The CDR3 is 15 residues long. V lost 0 bases and J lost 1, with 10 bases in between. Germline lookup yields CDR1 MNHEY and CDR2 SVGAGI. CDR3 in amino acids: CASSYSTASSYEQYF. CDR3 bases: TGTGCCAGCAGTTACTCGACGGCAAGTTCCTACGAGCAGTACTTC.

There are many counts of this clonotype. J is TRBJ1-6 and V is TRBV29-1; D ambiguous. Trimming took 5 bases from V and 0 from J, leaving 11 bases between them. Germline CDR1 is SQVTM and CDR2 is ANQGSEA. The CDR3 runs to 15 residues. CDR3 nucleotides: TGCAGCGTTCGAATCGGCAGCTCCTATAATTCACCCCTCCACTTT. This sequence encodes CSVRIGSSYNSPLHF.

The table lists this clonotype with a few counts. The genes are TRBV27 and TRBJ1-1; maybe TRBD1 (5 bases). V lost 0 bases and J 5 bases, leaving 13 bases between the germline ends. Germline-derived CDR1 and CDR2 are MNHEY and SMNVEV (reference sequence). The length of the CDR3 is 15 residues. Here the CDR3 DNA reads TGTGCCAGCAGTTTATCGGTTAGGGGTATTACTGAAGCTTTCTTT. This sequence encodes CASSLSVRGITEAFF.

This chain joins TRBV27 and TRBJ1-1; D uncertain. Germline CDR1 MNHEY, CDR2 SMNVEV (reference sequence). V dropped 6 bases and J dropped 1 base, with 9 bases sitting between them. This CDR3 contains 13 residues. CDR3 sequence reads: CASRGWANTEAFF. In DNA form, the CDR3 reads TGTGCCAGCAGGGGGTGGGCGAACACTGAAGCTTTCTTT.

J is TRBJ2-2 and V is TRBV6-1; D not certain. The germline CDR1 and CDR2 sequences are MNHNS and SASEGT. The V end was cut by 1 base, the J end by 3 bases, with 3 bases between. CDR3 length: 13 amino acids. CDR3 DNA: TGTGCCAGCAGTGAAGGAGACACCGGGGAGCTGTTTTTT. Protein sequence: CASSEGDTGELFF.

J is TRBJ2-1 and V is TRBV15; 10 bases are a match to TRBD2. CDR3 size: 15 residues. The germline gives CDR1 LNHNV, CDR2 YYDKDF (reference sequence). The trim removed 5 bases at V and 3 bases at J, leaving 4 bases unmatched. The chain's CDR3 is CATSEGLAVYNEQFF. The CDR3, as DNA: TGTGCCACCAGCGAAGGACTAGCGGTCTACAATGAGCAGTTCTTC.

The table lists this clonotype with a few counts. The CDR3 loop reads CASSQSEAPRNTDTQYF. In DNA, the CDR3 is TGTGCCAGCAGCCAATCCGAGGCGCCTAGAAACACAGATACGCAGTATTTT. The V gene is TRBV4-2, the J gene TRBJ2-3, with D unclear. CDR1 is LGHNA and CDR2 is YNFKEQ in the germline V gene. The CDR3 is made up of 17 amino acids. V was cut by 2 bases and J by 2 bases, with 17 bases left in between.

This clonotype was recorded many times. The chain joins TRBV19 to TRBJ1-3; weak D call: TRBD1 (5 bases). The germline V gene encodes CDR1 LNHDA and CDR2 SQIVND (reference sequence). The CDR3 extends over 13 amino acids. V was cut by 3 bases and J by 4 bases, with 7 bases left in between. CDR3 bases: TGTGCCAGTAGTATTGACAGAGGAAACACCATATATTTT. Its protein product is CASSIDRGNTIYF.

Only one count was recorded for this clonotype. The chain uses TRBV10-3 and TRBJ2-7; D remains unclear. The germline CDR1 and CDR2 sequences are ENHRY and SYGVKD. Trimming left V 3 bases short and J 1 base short, with 4 bases between. This CDR3 contains 12 residues. CDR3 in amino acids: CAISEESYEQYF. The DNA for the CDR3 is TGTGCCATCAGTGAAGAGTCCTACGAGCAGTACTTC.

V gene TRBV20-1 combines with J gene TRBJ2-2; 10 nucleotides match TRBD2. J was trimmed by 7 bases and V by 2 bases; bases with no gene match: 7. Germline CDR1 and CDR2: DFQATT and SNEGSKA (reference sequence). This CDR3 spans 15 amino acids. The CDR3 here is CSARPSGSMIGELFF. In DNA, the CDR3 is TGCAGTGCTAGACCTAGCGGGAGTATGATCGGGGAGCTGTTTTTT.

This clonotype was seen at least ten times. The CDR3 is CASSVGSLGHNEQFF. CDR3 in DNA: TGTGCCAGCAGCGTAGGGTCCTTGGGACACAATGAGCAGTTCTTC. The V and J genes are TRBV9 and TRBJ2-1, with D possibly being TRBD1 or TRBD2 (5 bases each). Germline V gene sequence: CDR1 SGDLS, CDR2 YYNGEE. This CDR3 is built from 15 residues. Trimming shortened V by 0 bases and J by 5 bases, and 12 bases separated the two germline ends. The full variable domain, in which reference TRBV9 and TRBJ2-1 provide the parts outside the CDR3, is DSGVTQTPKHLITATGQRVTLRCSPRSGDLSVYWYQQSLDQGLQFLIQYYNGEERAKGNILERFSAQQFPDLHSELNLSSLELGDSALYFCASSVGSLGHNEQFFGPGTRLTVL.

The V and J genes are TRBV20-1 and TRBJ2-2; 8 positions agree with TRBD2. The CDR3 consists of 14 residues. Germline values: CDR1 DFQATT, CDR2 SNEGSKA (reference sequence). Losses at the gene ends were 5 bases for V and 2 bases for J; bases not matched to a gene: 4. The CDR3 DNA sequence: TGCAGTGCTCCGGGACTAGGCAACACCGGGGAGCTGTTTTTT. It specifies CSAPGLGNTGELFF.

The CDR3 nucleotides read TGTGCCAGCAGCGCACCGGGACAGAGTGCCTACGAGCAGTACTTC. Protein product: CASSAPGQSAYEQYF. The chain combines TRBV5-5 with TRBJ2-7, with 7 bases lining up with TRBD1. Germline V gene sequence: CDR1 SGHKS, CDR2 YYEKEE (reference sequence). This CDR3 is 15 amino acids long. The junction had 9 bases not matched to a gene; V was cut back by 4 bases and J by 2 bases.

This clonotype was seen more than once but under ten times. A much larger clone sits a single nucleotide away, making a read error possible. The J gene is TRBJ2-1, the V gene TRBV9; the D is unclear. The CDR3 loop spans 15 amino acids. The germline V gene has CDR1 SGDLS and CDR2 YYNGEE. CDR3 sequence reads: CASSVGHLSYNEQSF. The CDR3 region has the DNA TGTGCCAGCAGCGTGGGCCACCTCTCCTACAATGAGCAGTCCTTC.